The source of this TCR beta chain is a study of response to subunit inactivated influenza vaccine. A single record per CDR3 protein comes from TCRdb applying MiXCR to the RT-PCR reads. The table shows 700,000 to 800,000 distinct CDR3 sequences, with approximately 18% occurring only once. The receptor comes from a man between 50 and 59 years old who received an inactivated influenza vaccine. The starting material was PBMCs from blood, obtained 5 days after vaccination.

The CDR3 DNA reads as TGCGCCAGCAGCCGGGGACAGGGGGCAAGCGAGCAGTACTTC. Translated: CASSRGQGASEQYF. J is TRBJ2-7 and V is TRBV5-1, with 12 bases that match TRBD1. Germline V CDR1 and CDR2: SGHRS, YFSETQ. The trim removed 4 bases at V and 6 bases at J, leaving 5 bases unmatched. CDR3 length equals 14 residues.